This T cell receptor (beta chain) stems from a study of CD8+ T cells in alopecia areata. The authors extracted RNA and reverse transcribed it into cDNA as the sequencing template. The data were produced by immunoSEQ multiplex PCR, yet TCRdb's version contains in-frame clones alone and is incomplete. Found here are hundreds of thousands of clones, about 68% of them singletons; the top ten hold 0.95% to 1.5%. This clone was counted a few times. The V end was cut by 7 bases, the J end by 9 bases, with 5 bases between. The CDR3 sequence is 9 residues long. Germline CDR1 is ENHRY and CDR2 is SYGVKD. V gene TRBV10-3 combines with J gene TRBJ2-3, with unresolved D. The clonotype originates from a human donor with alopecia areata. The material was CD4+ T cells sorted from blood, obtained at week 0. CDR3 DNA sequence: TGTGCCATCAATGTAACGCAGTATTTT. The encoded protein is CAINVTQYF.